The text below deals with one TCR beta chain. The table lists this clone with a few counts. It lacks a known antigen. Base qualities were left out, and no much larger clone turns up one base away. Libraries were built with the immunoSEQ multiplex PCR assay. Alongside a 770-gene immune expression panel, the team sequenced the T-cell receptor beta chain repertoire. This immuneACCESS table, as held by TCRdb, lists in-frame sequences with V and J called but not all clones. Of the missing ones, under half trace to an unresolved V gene in checked studies; the others have no known cause. The sample table contains about 8,000 clones; only one count was recorded for around 85% of them. The ten most abundant clones make up roughly 4.1% of the sample. The cohort was made up of almost 40 patients with surgically resected non-small-cell lung cancer, each of whom had both a primary tumor specimen and a brain metastasis specimen. The tumor specimens consisted of archival formalin-fixed, paraffin-embedded tissues.

Trimming at the junction amounts to 2 bases on V and 1 base on J, and the germline ends lie 9 bases apart. Looking up the germline V gene yields CDR1 SGHVS and CDR2 FQNEAQ. Measured from the cysteine to the phenylalanine, the CDR3 is 15 residues long. Only the CDR3 region is kept as DNA, spanning 45 bases read in frame from base 1. This specimen belongs to a study of brain metastases from non-small cell lung cancer (dated by TCRdb to the late 2010s). Background for the entire study: The study profiled the immune microenvironment of paired resected primary tumors and brain metastases from non-small-cell lung cancer patients. On the study overall, not on this receptor specifically: T-cell infiltration was lower in brain metastases than in primary tumors (P < 0.001). TCR repertoires were found to be largely shared between paired brain metastases and primary tumors, although sparse T-cell densities were observed in the brain metastases. T-cell clones were apparently expanded in about 70% of brain metastases relative to the matched primary tumors.

The rearranged segments are TRBV7-8 and TRBJ1-5; the D region possibly corresponds to TRBD1 (5 bases align). Sequenced: primary lung tumor tissue. Interpreted using the paper, the cell subset or site label stands for: primary lung tumor paired with brain metastasis. The source is a donor at least 40 years old with non-small cell lung cancer. The DNA sequence is as follows: TGTGCCAGCAGCTTATGGGGCGAGAGCAATCAGCCCCAGCATTTT. This yields the protein CASSLWGESNQPQHF.